This T cell receptor (beta chain) was sequenced for a study of monozygotic twins with cystic fibrosis. Findings and limits, study-wide: Shared CDR3 numbers were not associated with age, concordance or severity. The repertoire was suggested to be naive-dominated, clonality median about 0.009. Unrelated CF individuals shared fewer identical clonotypes than monozygotic CF twins. In 13 of 16 pairs, V gene usage was closest to the co-twin's.

Details on this clone: Its target is unknown.

The method was immunoSEQ multiplex PCR; TCRdb's version includes in-frame clones alone and lacks a portion of them. Among roughly 13,000 clones listed, about 93% were seen once. The sequence was collected from a girl aged 2-15 years with cystic fibrosis. The sequenced sample consisted of blood.

The CDR3: CASSPTGYEQFF. As DNA, the CDR3 is TGTGCCAGCAGCCCCACGGGTTACGAGCAGTTCTTC. The chain carries TRBV9 and TRBJ2-1; D call uncertain. This CDR3 contains 12 residues. Germline lookup yields CDR1 SGDLS and CDR2 YYNGEE. V lost 4 bases and J 10 bases, leaving 12 bases between the germline ends.